The 28 T cell receptor beta chains presented below share a single source sample, sequenced in a study of radiotherapy plus CTLA-4 blockade in lung cancer. The repertoire was sequenced with immunoSEQ multiplex PCR; TCRdb's copy has only in-frame clones and lacks some. Among some 50,000 clones listed, approximately 80% were seen once. This specimen consisted of peripheral blood, obtained from a patient treated with radiotherapy plus ipilimumab. Source of these receptors: a human donor with non-small cell lung cancer who had a partial response to radiotherapy plus ipilimumab.

The chain recombines TRBV7-9 with TRBJ2-7; 7 nucleotides agree with TRBD1. CDR1 is SEHNR and CDR2 is FQNEAQ in the germline V gene (reference sequence). The CDR3 spans 14 residues. V lost 3 bases, J lost 3 bases, and 5 bases stayed unmatched. CDR3 sequence reads: CASSFDRADYEQYF. DNA for the CDR3: TGTGCCAGCAGCTTTGACAGGGCCGACTACGAGCAGTACTTC.

This clone occurred once. The chain links TRBV19 to TRBJ2-2, with D perhaps matching TRBD2 (7 bases). Germline V lookup: CDR1 LNHDA, CDR2 SQIVND (reference sequence). CDR3 length: 13 amino acids. The V end lost 3 bases, the J end lost 8 bases, and 10 bases lay between the germline ends. The CDR3 coding sequence is TGTGCCAGTAGTATCGGGGGGCTAGGGGAGCTGTTTTTT. Its protein is CASSIGGLGELFF.

J is TRBJ1-4 and V is TRBV10-3; 10 nucleotides match TRBD1. The V and J ends lost 4 bases and 5 bases, in that order; junction bases with no gene match: 1. The length of the CDR3 is 14 residues. Germline CDR1 is ENHRY and CDR2 is SYGVKD. In nucleotides, the CDR3 is TGTGCCATCAGTGGGGACAGGGGAAATGAAAAACTGTTTTTT. Encoded protein: CAISGDRGNEKLFF.

The V gene is TRBV6-5, the J gene TRBJ2-3; 12 bases are shared with TRBD2. This CDR3 is built from 16 residues. CDR1 is MNHEY, CDR2 SVGAGI, per germline. With V trimmed by 2 bases and J by 4 bases, 4 bases remained unmatched. The CDR3 sequence: CASSYRASGGADTQYF. CDR3 DNA sequence: TGTGCCAGCAGTTACCGGGCTAGCGGGGGGGCAGATACGCAGTATTTT.

The V and J genes are TRBV9 and TRBJ1-2; no clear D. This CDR3 is 14 amino acids long. Between the trimmed V and J ends, which lost 4 bases and 7 bases, there was a span of 17 bases. The germline V gene encodes CDR1 SGDLS and CDR2 YYNGEE. This CDR3 is CASSTLTETGGYTF. The CDR3 nucleotides are TGTGCCAGCAGCACCTTGACCGAGACTGGTGGCTACACCTTC.

This rearrangement joins TRBV6-5 to TRBJ2-7, with 7 bases matching TRBD2. The CDR3 length is 13 residues. V gave up 3 bases and J gave up 7 bases; unmatched junction bases: 6. Germline V lookup: CDR1 MNHEY, CDR2 SVGAGI. CDR3 DNA sequence: TGTGCCAGCAGTTATGCGGGGGTGGGTGAGCAGTACTTC. As protein: CASSYAGVGEQYF.

The CDR3 loop reads CASSGQPRTNTEAFF. CDR3 coding DNA: TGTGCCAGCAGCGGACAGCCTCGTACTAACACTGAAGCTTTCTTT. The genes are TRBV2 and TRBJ1-1, with D possibly TRBD1 on 6 matching bases. The length of the CDR3 is 15 residues. Germline V lookup: CDR1 SNHLY, CDR2 FYNNEI. Trimming pared 6 bases from V and 2 bases from J, leaving 16 bases between.

The chain carries TRBV28 and TRBJ2-3; 15 bases are shared with TRBD2. This CDR3 is 20 amino acids long. The germline gives CDR1 MDHEN, CDR2 SYDVKM. With 4 bases clipped from V and 5 bases from J, the junction kept 16 bases outside the gene matches. The CDR3 spells CASSSTGLAGGPFPRDTQYF. DNA of the CDR3: TGTGCCAGCAGTTCCACAGGACTAGCGGGGGGGCCGTTCCCCAGAGATACGCAGTATTTT.

This chain links TRBV9 with TRBJ2-1; 8 bases are shared with TRBD2. The V gene's germline CDR1 is SGDLS and CDR2 YYNGEE. V was pared by 0 bases and J by 7 bases, with 15 bases of the junction left unmatched. CDR3 length equals 18 residues. CDR3: CASSVVGGQRAGANEQFF. The CDR3 coding sequence is TGTGCCAGCAGCGTAGTGGGAGGACAGAGAGCGGGAGCGAATGAGCAGTTCTTC.

This clone showed up just once. The V call is TRBV6-5, the J call TRBJ1-4; D perhaps matches TRBD1 (6 bases). V was cut by 4 bases and J by 8 bases, with 11 bases left in between. The germline gives CDR1 MNHEY, CDR2 SVGAGI. The CDR3 contains 13 residues. CDR3 protein: CASSSRGGEKLFF. For the CDR3, the DNA is TGTGCCAGCAGTTCCAGGGGAGGGGAAAAACTGTTTTTT.

This clone showed up just once. The chain carries TRBV19 and TRBJ2-5; 13 bases fit TRBD2. V gave up 4 bases and J gave up 7 bases; unmatched junction bases: 9. Looked up from germline, CDR1 is LNHDA and CDR2 is SQIVND (reference sequence). This CDR3 has 16 amino acids. The CDR3 loop reads CASSTGLAGNQGTQYF. The CDR3 DNA sequence: TGTGCCAGTAGTACGGGACTAGCGGGGAATCAGGGGACCCAGTACTTC. Combining the CDR3 with reference TRBV19 and TRBJ2-5 gives the whole variable domain DGGITQSPKYLFRKEGQNVTLSCEQNLNHDAMYWYRQDPGQGLRLIYYSQIVNDFQKGDIAEGYSVSREKKESFPLTVTSAQKNPTAFYLCASSTGLAGNQGTQYFGPGTRLLVL.

The chain recombines TRBV6-5 with TRBJ2-7; D remains unclear. V was cut by 10 bases and J by 0 bases, with 4 bases left in between. The CDR3 runs to 10 residues. The germline V gene has CDR1 MNHEY and CDR2 SVGAGI. CDR3 residues: CAIGSYEQYF. The CDR3 DNA sequence: TGTGCCATCGGCTCCTACGAGCAGTACTTC.

The chain recombines TRBV7-2 with TRBJ1-5, with D uncertain. CDR1 and CDR2 (germline): SGHTA, FQGNSA. The CDR3 is made up of 13 amino acids. Trimming cost V 1 base and J 7 bases, with 8 bases left between them. The CDR3, as DNA: TGTGCCAGCAGCTTAGGGCCGGGACAGCCCCAGCATTTT. As protein: CASSLGPGQPQHF.

The rearrangement uses TRBV5-4 and TRBJ1-5; tentative D call: TRBD1 (5 bases). The germline CDR1 and CDR2 sequences are SGHNT and YYREEE (reference sequence). This CDR3 has 14 amino acids. Trimming stripped 2 bases from V and 7 bases from J, with 13 bases between. The CDR3 bases are TGTGCCAGCAGCTTTTTTGGGGGAGGGCAGCCCCAGCATTTT. The encoded protein is CASSFFGGGQPQHF.

V is TRBV6-5 and J is TRBJ2-7; 9 nucleotides match TRBD1. There are 16 residues in the CDR3. The J segment lost 0 bases and the V segment lost 0 bases, leaving 3 bases of the junction unmatched. Germline values: CDR1 MNHEY, CDR2 SVGAGI. This chain's CDR3 is CASSYSDRGLSYEQYF. The CDR3 DNA sequence: TGTGCCAGCAGTTACTCGGACAGGGGCCTCTCCTACGAGCAGTACTTC.

The chain uses TRBV28 and TRBJ1-1; no clear D gene. Looked up from germline, CDR1 is MDHEN and CDR2 is SYDVKM. The CDR3 is 14 amino acids. V was trimmed by 5 bases and J by 1 base, leaving 11 bases between them. CDR3 residues: CASSQGLGNTEAFF. In nucleotides, the CDR3 is TGTGCCAGCAGTCAAGGACTGGGGAACACTGAAGCTTTCTTT.

The chain recombines TRBV19 with TRBJ1-2, with D maybe TRBD1 (5 bases). The CDR3 totals 15 residues. Germline V gene data show CDR1 as LNHDA and CDR2 as SQIVND (reference sequence). V lost 7 bases to trimming and J lost 0 bases, with 15 bases between them. The CDR3: CASNPGLYPNYGYTF. As DNA, the CDR3 is TGTGCCAGTAATCCAGGGCTGTACCCTAACTATGGCTACACCTTC. The full variable domain, its missing parts supplied by reference TRBV19 and TRBJ1-2, is DGGITQSPKYLFRKEGQNVTLSCEQNLNHDAMYWYRQDPGQGLRLIYYSQIVNDFQKGDIAEGYSVSREKKESFPLTVTSAQKNPTAFYLCASNPGLYPNYGYTFGSGTRLTVV.

The chain carries TRBV9 and TRBJ2-3; 11 bases fit TRBD2. Trimming removed 3 bases from V and 2 bases from J; junction bases left unmatched: 5. Germline V gene sequence: CDR1 SGDLS, CDR2 YYNGEE. CDR3 size: 16 residues. The CDR3 region has the DNA TGTGCCAGCAGCGCGGGGGGACTAGCGGTCACAGATACGCAGTATTTT. Protein product: CASSAGGLAVTDTQYF.

V usage is TRBV11-1 and J usage is TRBJ2-5; D is perhaps TRBD2 (6 bases). Trimming stripped 2 bases from V and 3 bases from J, with 13 bases between. The germline gives CDR1 SGHAT, CDR2 FQDESV (reference sequence). This CDR3 region has 15 residues. The CDR3 DNA reads as TGTGCCAGCAGCTTATTGGGGGGATTGAAAGAGACCCAGTACTTC. It is translated as CASSLLGGLKETQYF.

The rearrangement uses TRBV5-6 and TRBJ2-5; 10 positions agree with TRBD1. In germline, CDR1 is SGHDT, CDR2 YYEEEE. Trimming took 7 bases from V and 1 from J; bases not matched to a gene: 13. This CDR3 has 17 residues. In DNA form, the CDR3 reads TGTGCCAGCGGAAATCCGGGACAGGGGTCGTTCCAAGAGACCCAGTACTTC. As protein: CASGNPGQGSFQETQYF.

The chain links TRBV19 to TRBJ1-6; D is possibly TRBD1 (5 bases). V was trimmed by 3 bases and J by 10 bases, leaving 10 bases between them. The CDR3 spans 13 residues. Germline CDR1 reads LNHDA; CDR2 reads SQIVND (reference sequence). CDR3 sequence reads: CASSIQSGSPLHF. The CDR3 DNA is TGTGCCAGTAGTATTCAGTCAGGGTCACCCCTCCACTTT. The full variable domain, its missing parts supplied by reference TRBV19 and TRBJ1-6, is DGGITQSPKYLFRKEGQNVTLSCEQNLNHDAMYWYRQDPGQGLRLIYYSQIVNDFQKGDIAEGYSVSREKKESFPLTVTSAQKNPTAFYLCASSIQSGSPLHFGNGTRLTVT.

This clone was picked up one time. The rearrangement uses TRBV27 and TRBJ1-2; 7 bases agree with TRBD1. The CDR3 consists of 13 residues. V gave up 4 bases and J gave up 8 bases; unmatched junction bases: 7. Germline assignment: CDR1 MNHEY and CDR2 SMNVEV (reference sequence). In DNA form, the CDR3 reads TGTGCCAGCAGTTCACAGGGGAGGTTGGGCTACACCTTC. It codes for CASSSQGRLGYTF.

V and J are TRBV27 and TRBJ1-2; 11 bases are a match to TRBD1. J lost 8 bases, V lost 4 bases, and 9 bases had no gene match. CDR1 and CDR2 from the germline V gene are MNHEY and SMNVEV (reference sequence). CDR3 size: 15 residues. The CDR3 bases are TGTGCCAGCAGTTCTCCCGGGACAGGGGGATGGGGCTACACCTTC. Encoded protein: CASSSPGTGGWGYTF.

The CDR3 bases are TGTGCCAGCAGCTTAGTAGGCCCATCGGGGGGCACAGATACGCAGTATTTT. Amino acids: CASSLVGPSGGTDTQYF. This chain connects TRBV7-2 to TRBJ2-3, with a tentative D call TRBD2 (6 bases). This CDR3 spans 17 amino acids. Trimming took off 1 base at V and 1 base at J, with 15 bases between the two ends. Germline CDR1 is SGHTA and CDR2 is FQGNSA.

J is TRBJ2-1 and V is TRBV28; 7 bases match TRBD2. Germline lookup yields CDR1 MDHEN and CDR2 SYDVKM. V was pared by 4 bases and J by 8 bases, with 2 bases of the junction left unmatched. This CDR3 spans 12 amino acids. The CDR3 spells CASSWGGYEQFF. In nucleotides, the CDR3 is TGTGCCAGCAGTTGGGGGGGTTATGAGCAGTTCTTC.

This chain's CDR3 is CASRGQAKNTEAFF. CDR3 sequence (DNA): TGTGCCAGCAGGGGACAGGCAAAGAACACTGAAGCTTTCTTT. The rearrangement joins TRBV27 to TRBJ1-1; 8 bases match TRBD1. The CDR3 has 14 amino acids. J was trimmed by 1 base and V by 6 bases; bases with no gene match: 4. In germline, CDR1 is MNHEY, CDR2 SMNVEV (reference sequence).

This clone has only a few counts. V and J are TRBV21-1 and TRBJ2-7; no check of the table's D call, TRBD1, against the DNA was made. TRBV21-1 is recorded as a pseudogene. The CDR3 has 13 residues. The CDR3 bases are TGTGCCAGCAGCAAAGACAGGTGCTACGAGCAGTACTTC. Encoded protein: CASSKDRCYEQYF.

The J gene is TRBJ1-4, the V gene TRBV4-1, with a possible D match to TRBD1 (6 bases). Looked up from germline, CDR1 is MGHRA and CDR2 is YSYEKL. V lost 6 bases and J lost 7, with 15 bases in between. The CDR3 loop spans 14 amino acids. In DNA form, the CDR3 reads TGCGCCAGCAGTCACCGGGACAATCCTGAAAAACTGTTTTTT. The encoded protein is CASSHRDNPEKLFF.